The clone carrying this TCR beta chain showed up many times. Its antigen is not known. The CDR3 is 13 amino acids. Germline lookup yields CDR1 SQVTM and CDR2 ANQGSEA. V dropped 3 bases and J dropped 4; count of bases not matched to a gene: 5. This sample is part of a study of human T cells and chemical hapten exposure. Turning to the study itself: Small differences in pooled library volume mainly drove the variation in TCR yields per sample.

What the library attached to individual cDNA molecules were unique molecular identifiers. In the authors' workflow: Approximately 99,000 TCRs per sample was the median, with a range of roughly 20,000 to 700,000. TCRdb called the reads again in MiXCR, with one record for every CDR3 protein. The V and J calls follow TCRdb's processing rather than the paper's. There are 100,000 to 150,000 distinct CDR3 sequences in the sample; roughly 8.5% occur only once, and roughly 1.5% lies in the top ten. General study results and limits: The number of TCRs over 1 in 1000 frequency stayed unchanged after DPC.

The template was total RNA from unfractionated whole blood. The chain combines TRBV29-1 with TRBJ2-5; 7 bases match TRBD2. Sequenced sample: whole blood. This sequence originates from a human donor in good health. Some clones in this sample may be carry-over from other donors' samples. CDR3 nucleotides: TGCAGCGTTGAGTCAGGGAGGGGAGAGACCCAGTACTTC. Protein product: CSVESGRGETQYF.